This T cell receptor beta chain was identified in a study of vaccination effects on CD4 cells after COVID-19. After less than twelve days in culture, the CD4+ T cells were isolated. In germline, CDR1 is KGHDR, CDR2 SFDVKD. V shed 6 bases and J shed 6 bases, with 15 bases lying between them. This CDR3 comprises 14 residues. Regarding this clone: Its antigen is unknown.

Measured with immunoSEQ multiplex PCR; TCRdb has only the in-frame clones, and not every one. This sample has some 39,000 clones; 82% occur once, and the top ten carry less than 3%. The sequenced sample was CD4+ T cells from PBMCs cultured without peptide, obtained before COVID-19 vaccination. This receptor was taken from a human donor who received a COVID-19 vaccine. The chain is built from TRBV24-1 and TRBJ2-3; weak D call: TRBD1 (7 bases). The CDR3 DNA reads TGTGCCACCAGTCGGGCAGGGGGGCTGGATACGCAGTATTTT. Its translation is CATSRAGGLDTQYF.